Included here is one TCR beta chain sequence, with context. Its antigen specificity is not known. The sample holds no much larger clone one base away, and base qualities are not on file. This sample was taken from a study of spatial heterogeneity in lung cancer (dated by TCRdb to the late 2010s). As for the study more broadly: More beta-chain than alpha-chain transcripts were consistently detected, likely reflecting higher beta-chain transcript abundance. Nonsynonymous mutation counts, determined by whole-exome sequencing of tumor tissue, were related to TCR repertoire features. Both alpha and beta chains were TCR-sequenced in samples taken at surgery, namely 220 tumor regions, 61 to 65 matched nontumor lung samples and over 55 PBMC samples. TCR alpha and beta repertoires were quantitatively compared across multiple tumor regions, matched nontumor lung and blood in non-small cell lung cancer. In the raw uncorrected reads, each unique combination of TCR and UMI appeared more than ten times on average. Summary of the overall study and its limitations: Ubiquitous expanded tumor TCRs were detected in blood more often at tumor resection than at routine follow-up. Additional single-cell paired TCR alpha and beta sequencing was considered necessary to confirm, at a functional level, the hypothesis that regional TCRs recognize regional mutations.

The germline V gene (reference sequence) yields DFQATT for CDR1 and SNEGSKA for CDR2. Spanning cysteine to phenylalanine, the CDR3 consists of 19 amino acids. The entry retains the CDR3 DNA only, 57 bases that are in frame from base 1. At the junction V is shortened by 2 bases and J by 6 bases, with 30 bases in between. In light of the paper, this sample's time point label describes: sample taken at primary tumor resection. The donors were 60 to 80 patients from the lung TRACERx cohort who had early-stage, untreated non-small cell lung cancer. Whole RNA extracted from tumor and nontumor lung tissue, or from cryopreserved PBMC samples, was used for TCR sequencing without cell sorting. Patients were selected for TCR sequencing only if sufficient RNA was available from at least two tumor regions. The receptor library was made with 5' RACE. This sample was sequenced with a NextSeq 500. The TCR library protocol attached a unique molecular identifier to each TCR cDNA molecule to allow correction of PCR and sequencing errors. The authors' pipeline ran thus. Decombinator tools were used for TCR identification, UMI-based error correction and CDR3 extraction. Expanded TCRs were defined as those above a frequency of 2 per 1,000, corresponding to the top 1% of the tumor frequency distribution. Each repertoire was subsampled 100 times to 5,000 TCRs, after which Renyi diversity was computed with the R vegan package. CDR3 similarity networks were built from amino acid triplet string-kernel similarity, connecting CDR3s with pairwise similarity above 0.82. The raw public reads went through TCRdb reprocessing: fastp at Q25, MiXCR clone calling, in-frame beta chains kept. Entries are consolidated by CDR3 protein sequence, retaining the most common genes and DNA. Clone size and V and J calls follow TCRdb, not the original study. The sample table contains 35,000 to 40,000 distinct CDR3 sequences; only one count was recorded for less than 9% of them. The top ten hold 25% to 30% of the sample.

The sequencing used PBMCs, collected at surgery. The TCR was taken from a female donor with early-stage non-small cell lung cancer. The chain is encoded by TRBV20-1 joined to TRBJ2-3; perhaps TRBD2 is the D gene, with 6 bases matching. The nucleotide sequence reads as follows: TGCAGTGCTAGACTTCCCCACGGCGGTGGGGACGCGGGGTTGGATACGCAGTATTTT. Translated, it gives CSARLPHGGGDAGLDTQYF.